These 14 T cell receptor beta chains share one sample of origin, sequenced in a study of shared clonotypes between healthy human individuals. The protocol was immunoSEQ multiplex PCR, while the TCRdb copy is restricted to in-frame clones and leaves out a portion. The sample holds about 330,000 clones, about nine tenths seen once. Sequenced: memory CD8+ T cells sorted from blood. The subset here: CD45RO+ cells pooled with CCR7-negative TemRA cells. The receptors stem from a man between 18 and 29 years old in good health.

This chain joins TRBV15 and TRBJ2-7; D may match TRBD1 or TRBD2 (5 bases each). V dropped 0 bases and J dropped 5 bases, with 14 bases sitting between them. Germline assignment: CDR1 LNHNV and CDR2 YYDKDF (reference sequence). CDR3 length: 15 amino acids. CDR3 bases: TGTGCCACCAGCAGAGATTTCGGGGCAGGCCACGAGCAGTACTTC. Its translation is CATSRDFGAGHEQYF.

The CDR3 spells CAPPPGAAEPRTEAFF. The CDR3, as DNA: TGTGCCCCACCCCCTGGGGCGGCGGAACCAAGAACTGAAGCTTTCTTT. The V and J genes are TRBV10-3 and TRBJ1-1, with D possibly matching TRBD1 (5 bases). The CDR3 length is 16 residues. The germline gives CDR1 ENHRY, CDR2 SYGVKD. The V end lost 11 bases, the J end lost 5 bases, and 27 bases lay between the germline ends.

This clone has more than one count but fewer than ten. The chain links TRBV5-6 to TRBJ2-1; no firm D call. In germline, CDR1 is SGHDT, CDR2 YYEEEE. The CDR3 spans 12 residues. Trimming left V 2 bases short and J 7 bases short, with 7 bases between. The CDR3 here is CASSFDPNEQFF. The CDR3, as DNA: TGTGCCAGCAGCTTTGACCCGAATGAGCAGTTCTTC.

This clone appeared many times. This same CDR3 is encoded by further DNA sequences in the sample. The genes are TRBV28 and TRBJ2-3; D unclear. The CDR3 runs to 14 residues. CDR1 and CDR2 (germline): MDHEN, SYDVKM. Trimming took off 3 bases at V and 2 bases at J, with 9 bases between the two ends. Written as DNA, the CDR3 is TGTGCCAGCAGTTTGTCGCTCACCACAGATACGCAGTATTTT. Translated: CASSLSLTTDTQYF.

This chain links TRBV13 with TRBJ2-7; 9 bases line up with TRBD1. Germline V gene sequence: CDR1 PRHDT, CDR2 FYEKMQ (reference sequence). The CDR3 totals 16 residues. J gave up 0 bases and V 4 bases, and 7 bases lay outside the gene matches. Here the CDR3 reads CASSSTGTGYSYEQYF. CDR3 coding DNA: TGTGCCAGCAGCTCGACCGGGACAGGGTACTCCTACGAGCAGTACTTC.

The V gene is TRBV28, the J gene TRBJ2-7, with 7 bases aligning to TRBD2. The CDR3 covers 15 residues. With 3 bases clipped from V and 2 bases from J, the junction kept 7 bases outside the gene matches. In germline, CDR1 is MDHEN, CDR2 SYDVKM. The CDR3 DNA follows: TGTGCCAGCAGTTTGTCTAGCGGCCCGGCCTACGAGCAGTACTTC. Translating gives CASSLSSGPAYEQYF.

This clone was detected once. The chain couples TRBV2 to TRBJ1-2; D might be TRBD1 (5 bases). There are 13 residues in the CDR3. Germline-derived CDR1 and CDR2 are SNHLY and FYNNEI. The ends were cut back, 8 bases at V and 6 bases at J, with 16 bases in the middle. CDR3 in amino acids: CASCWTGPDGYTF. Here the CDR3 DNA reads TGTGCCAGCTGTTGGACGGGACCCGATGGCTACACCTTC.

The gene calls are TRBV28 and TRBJ2-5; 8 bases are shared with TRBD2. There are 14 residues in the CDR3. Germline trimming cut 2 bases from V and 5 bases from J; bases unmatched to any gene: 4. Germline CDR1 is MDHEN and CDR2 is SYDVKM. CDR3 sequence reads: CASSLTGGHETQYF. In DNA, the CDR3 is TGTGCCAGCAGTTTAACGGGGGGGCACGAGACCCAGTACTTC.

The chain recombines TRBV11-2 with TRBJ1-6; 8 bases match TRBD1. This CDR3 is built from 17 residues. V lost 4 bases and J lost 8; bases outside the gene matches: 13. CDR1 is SGHAT and CDR2 is FQNNGV in the germline V gene. CDR3 coding DNA: TGTGCCAGCAGCTCCAGGGCGGACAGGGCTATACATTCACCCCTCCACTTT. Its translation: CASSSRADRAIHSPLHF.

CDR3 sequence: CASSGRQGLNYGYTF. CDR3 in DNA: TGTGCCAGCAGTGGACGACAGGGATTAAACTATGGCTACACCTTC. The gene calls are TRBV2 and TRBJ1-2; TRBD1 agrees at 7 bases. The germline V gene has CDR1 SNHLY and CDR2 FYNNEI. The CDR3 loop spans 15 amino acids. Germline trimming cut 4 bases from V and 2 bases from J; bases unmatched to any gene: 7. Combining the CDR3 with reference TRBV2 and TRBJ1-2 gives the whole variable domain EPEVTQTPSHQVTQMGQEVILRCVPISNHLYFYWYRQILGQKVEFLVSFYNNEISEKSEIFDDQFSVERPDGSNFTLKIRSTKLEDSAMYFCASSGRQGLNYGYTFGSGTRLTVV.

V and J are TRBV27 and TRBJ1-6; possible D gene TRBD1, 5 bases. This CDR3 contains 15 residues. CDR1 and CDR2 from the germline V gene are MNHEY and SMNVEV (reference sequence). V was cut by 4 bases and J by 5 bases, with 12 bases left in between. The DNA of the CDR3 is TGTGCCAGCAGTTCAACCGGGACGGATAATTCACCCCTCCACTTT. The encoded protein is CASSSTGTDNSPLHF.

On this clone: This sample includes further DNA sequences coding for the same CDR3. This chain uses TRBV5-1 with TRBJ2-3, with D uncertain. The length of the CDR3 is 15 residues. V gave up 0 bases and J gave up 0 bases, with 8 bases separating them. Germline loops: CDR1 SGHRS, CDR2 YFSETQ. DNA of the CDR3: TGCGCCAGCAGCTTGGAAGAGACTAGCACAGATACGCAGTATTTT. Its translation: CASSLEETSTDTQYF.

The chain has TRBV9 and TRBJ2-1, with 7 nucleotides matching TRBD2. The germline CDR1 and CDR2 sequences are SGDLS and YYNGEE. V shed 2 bases and J 4 bases; nucleotides not matched to a gene: 3. CDR3 length: 14 residues. The CDR3 spells CASSVSGPYNEQFF. CDR3 nucleotides: TGTGCCAGCAGCGTTAGCGGGCCTTACAATGAGCAGTTCTTC.

This chain joins TRBV5-4 and TRBJ2-1; the D gene is possibly TRBD1 (5 bases). Germline loops: CDR1 SGHNT, CDR2 YYREEE (reference sequence). The V end lost 2 bases, the J end lost 9 bases, and 12 bases lay between the germline ends. The CDR3 is 13 residues long. Here the CDR3 DNA reads TGTGCCAGCAGCTTAAAAGGGGCGGTTGAGCAGTTCTTC. It is translated as CASSLKGAVEQFF. Combining the CDR3 with reference TRBV5-4 and TRBJ2-1 gives the whole variable domain ETGVTQSPTHLIKTRGQQVTLRCSSQSGHNTVSWYQQALGQGPQFIFQYYREEENGRGNFPPRFSGLQFPNYSSELNVNALELDDSALYLCASSLKGAVEQFFGPGTRLTVL.